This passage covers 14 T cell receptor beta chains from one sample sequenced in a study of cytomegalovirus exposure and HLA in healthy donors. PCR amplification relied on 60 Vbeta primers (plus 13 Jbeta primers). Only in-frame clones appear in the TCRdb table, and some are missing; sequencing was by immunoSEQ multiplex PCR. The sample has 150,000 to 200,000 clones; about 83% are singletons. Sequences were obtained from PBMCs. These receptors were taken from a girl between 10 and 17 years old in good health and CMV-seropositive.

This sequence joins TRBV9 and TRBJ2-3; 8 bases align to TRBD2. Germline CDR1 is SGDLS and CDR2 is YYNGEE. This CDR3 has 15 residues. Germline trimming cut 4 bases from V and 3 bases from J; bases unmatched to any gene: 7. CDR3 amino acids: CASSRGGGGTDTQYF. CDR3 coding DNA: TGTGCCAGCAGCCGCGGGGGCGGGGGGACAGATACGCAGTATTTT.

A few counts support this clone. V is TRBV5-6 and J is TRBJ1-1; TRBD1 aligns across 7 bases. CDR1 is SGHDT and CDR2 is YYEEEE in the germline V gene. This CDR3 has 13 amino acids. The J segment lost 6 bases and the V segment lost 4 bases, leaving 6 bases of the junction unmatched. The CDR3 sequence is CASSLRQGPEAFF. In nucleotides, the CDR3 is TGTGCCAGCAGCCTCCGACAGGGCCCTGAAGCTTTCTTT.

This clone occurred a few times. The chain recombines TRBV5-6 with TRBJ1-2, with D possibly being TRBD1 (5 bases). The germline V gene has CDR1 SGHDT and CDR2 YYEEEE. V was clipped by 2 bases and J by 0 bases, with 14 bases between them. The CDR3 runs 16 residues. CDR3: CASSFAGPYANYGYTF. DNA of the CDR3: TGTGCCAGCAGCTTTGCAGGGCCATACGCTAACTATGGCTACACCTTC. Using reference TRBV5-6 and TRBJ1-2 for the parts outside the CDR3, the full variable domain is DAGVTQSPTHLIKTRGQQVTLRCSPKSGHDTVSWYQQALGQGPQFIFQYYEEEERQRGNFPDRFSGHQFPNYSSELNVNALLLGDSALYLCASSFAGPYANYGYTFGSGTRLTVV.

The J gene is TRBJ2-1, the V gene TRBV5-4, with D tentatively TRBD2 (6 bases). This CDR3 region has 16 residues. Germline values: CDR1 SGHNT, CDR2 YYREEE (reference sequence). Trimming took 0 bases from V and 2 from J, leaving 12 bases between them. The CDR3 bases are TGTGCCAGCAGCTTGGCCCGGGGGACCGCCTACAATGAGCAGTTCTTC. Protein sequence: CASSLARGTAYNEQFF.

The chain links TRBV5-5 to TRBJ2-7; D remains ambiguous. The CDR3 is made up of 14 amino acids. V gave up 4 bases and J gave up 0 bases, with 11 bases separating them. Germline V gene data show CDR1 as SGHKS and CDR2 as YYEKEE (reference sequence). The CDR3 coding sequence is TGTGCCAGCAGCCCCGCTACAGTCTCCTACGAGCAGTACTTC. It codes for CASSPATVSYEQYF.

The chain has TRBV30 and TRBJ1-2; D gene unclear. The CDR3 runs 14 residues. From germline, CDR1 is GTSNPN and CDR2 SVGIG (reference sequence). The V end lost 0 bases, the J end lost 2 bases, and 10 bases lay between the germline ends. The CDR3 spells CAWSVRAGNYGYTF. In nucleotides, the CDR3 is TGTGCCTGGAGTGTACGGGCGGGCAACTATGGCTACACCTTC.

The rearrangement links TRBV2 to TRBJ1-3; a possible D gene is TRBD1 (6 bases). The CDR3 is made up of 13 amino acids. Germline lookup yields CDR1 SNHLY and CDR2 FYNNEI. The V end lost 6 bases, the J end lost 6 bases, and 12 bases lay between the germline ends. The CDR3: CASRVTGENTIYF. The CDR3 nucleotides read TGTGCCAGCAGGGTGACAGGAGAAAACACCATATATTTT.

The CDR3 region is CASNQGASYEQYF. The CDR3 DNA reads as TGTGCCAGCAATCAGGGGGCGTCCTACGAGCAGTACTTC. The rearrangement links TRBV2 to TRBJ2-7; 8 nucleotides align to TRBD1. CDR1 and CDR2 (germline): SNHLY, FYNNEI. Trimming removed 7 bases from V and 1 base from J; junction bases left unmatched: 3. The CDR3 length is 13 residues.

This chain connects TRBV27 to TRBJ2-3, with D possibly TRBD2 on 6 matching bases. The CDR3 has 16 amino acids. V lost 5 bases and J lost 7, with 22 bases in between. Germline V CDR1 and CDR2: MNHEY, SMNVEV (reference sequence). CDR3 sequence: CASSAEEGRRVNTQYF. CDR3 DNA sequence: TGTGCCAGCAGTGCCGAAGAGGGGAGGAGAGTGAATACGCAGTATTTT.

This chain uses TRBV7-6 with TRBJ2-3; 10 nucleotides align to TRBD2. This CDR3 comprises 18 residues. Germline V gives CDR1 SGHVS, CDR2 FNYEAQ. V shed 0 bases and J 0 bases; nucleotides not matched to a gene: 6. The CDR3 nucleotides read TGTGCCAGCAGCTTAGCGCAGGCTAGCGGGAGTAGCACAGATACGCAGTATTTT. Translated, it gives CASSLAQASGSSTDTQYF.

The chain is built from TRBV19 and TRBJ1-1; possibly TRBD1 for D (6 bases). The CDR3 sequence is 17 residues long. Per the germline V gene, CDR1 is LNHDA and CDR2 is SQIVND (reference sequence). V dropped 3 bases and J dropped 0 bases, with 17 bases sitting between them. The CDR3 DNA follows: TGTGCCAGTAGTATTAAGAGGGGGTGGCAGATGAACACTGAAGCTTTCTTT. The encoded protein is CASSIKRGWQMNTEAFF.

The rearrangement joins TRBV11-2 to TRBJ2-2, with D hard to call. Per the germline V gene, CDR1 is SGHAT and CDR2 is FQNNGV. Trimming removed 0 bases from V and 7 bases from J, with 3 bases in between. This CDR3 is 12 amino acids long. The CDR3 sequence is CASSLEYGELFF. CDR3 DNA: TGTGCCAGCAGCTTAGAATACGGGGAGCTGTTTTTT.

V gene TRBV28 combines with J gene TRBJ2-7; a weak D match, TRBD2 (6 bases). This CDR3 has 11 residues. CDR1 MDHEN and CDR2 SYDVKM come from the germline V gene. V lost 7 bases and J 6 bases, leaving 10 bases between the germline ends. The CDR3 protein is CASTVGGEQYF. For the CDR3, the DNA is TGTGCCAGCACCGTGGGGGGCGAGCAGTACTTC. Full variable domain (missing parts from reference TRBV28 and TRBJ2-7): DVKVTQSSRYLVKRTGEKVFLECVQDMDHENMFWYRQDPGLGLRLIYFSYDVKMKEKGDIPEGYSVSREKKERFSLILESASTNQTSMYLCASTVGGEQYFGPGTRLTVT.

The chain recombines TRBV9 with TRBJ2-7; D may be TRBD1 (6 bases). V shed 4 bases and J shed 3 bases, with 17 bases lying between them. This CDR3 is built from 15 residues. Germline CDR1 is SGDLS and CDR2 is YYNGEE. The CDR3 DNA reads TGTGCCAGCAGCCAAGCTGGGGGCCGGGGCTACGAGCAGTACTTC. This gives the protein CASSQAGGRGYEQYF.